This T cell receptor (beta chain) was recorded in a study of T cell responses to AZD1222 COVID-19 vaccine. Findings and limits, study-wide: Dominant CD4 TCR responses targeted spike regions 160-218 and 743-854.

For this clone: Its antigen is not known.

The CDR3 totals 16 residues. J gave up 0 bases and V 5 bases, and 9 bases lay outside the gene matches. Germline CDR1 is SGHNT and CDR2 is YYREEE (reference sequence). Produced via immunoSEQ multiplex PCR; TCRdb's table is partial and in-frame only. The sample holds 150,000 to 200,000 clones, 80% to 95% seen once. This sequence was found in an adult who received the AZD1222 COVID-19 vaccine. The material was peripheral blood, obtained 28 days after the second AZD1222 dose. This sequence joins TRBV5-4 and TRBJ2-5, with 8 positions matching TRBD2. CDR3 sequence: CASSSRGGLYQETQYF. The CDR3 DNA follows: TGTGCCAGCAGTTCACGCGGGGGGTTGTACCAAGAGACCCAGTACTTC.